The 19 T cell receptor beta chains reported below all come from one sample, sequenced in a study of T cells expressing NK-cell markers. From the 5' RACE reads, TCRdb lists one entry per CDR3 protein and no DNA. This sample's clone table lists fewer than 400,000 distinct CDR3 sequences. The sequencing input was blood T cells: a sorted CD56 or NKG2C T cell subset, CD4+ or CD8+ T cells, or bulk PBMC T cells (not recorded which). The receptors stem from a woman aged 45 to 65 in good health.

This chain links TRBV15 with TRBJ2-2. CDR1 is LNHNV, CDR2 YYDKDF, per germline (reference sequence). The CDR3 is 16 amino acids. CDR3: CATSRDLKISTGELFF.

V usage is TRBV5-4 and J usage is TRBJ2-1. Per germline, CDR1 SGHNT and CDR2 YYREEE (reference sequence). The CDR3 has 15 residues. The CDR3 protein is CASSYGTDPYNEQFF.

This chain uses TRBV4-1 with TRBJ2-7; TCRdb lists TRBD2, though no DNA is available to test this call. This CDR3 contains 14 residues. Germline lookup yields CDR1 MGHRA and CDR2 YSYEKL. The CDR3 loop is CASSQVGLSYEQYF.

The chain has TRBV5-1 and TRBJ2-2; the TCRdb call, TRBD1, lacks DNA for checking. The germline gives CDR1 SGHRS, CDR2 YFSETQ. There are 15 residues in the CDR3. CDR3 protein: CASRAQQGATGELFF.

This chain joins TRBV29-1 and TRBJ2-1; lacking DNA, the TRBD2 call made by TCRdb goes unchecked. Germline loops: CDR1 SQVTM, CDR2 ANQGSEA. There are 15 residues in the CDR3. The CDR3 loop reads CSVFTGTSSYNEQFF.

The V call is TRBV20-1, the J call TRBJ2-7; TCRdb designates TRBD2, a call that cannot be tested without DNA. This CDR3 comprises 14 residues. The germline V gene encodes CDR1 DFQATT and CDR2 SNEGSKA (reference sequence). The CDR3 loop reads CSARPLAGPYEQYF.

The chain couples TRBV5-1 to TRBJ2-7; as DNA is missing, the TRBD2 call by TCRdb cannot be tested. The CDR3 is 16 residues long. Germline V CDR1 and CDR2: SGHRS, YFSETQ. CDR3 residues: CASSSPGGTSSYEQYF.

The CDR3: CASSLSVTETQYF. V and J are TRBV5-1 and TRBJ2-5. CDR3 length equals 13 residues. Germline CDR1 is SGHRS and CDR2 is YFSETQ.

The J gene is TRBJ2-5, the V gene TRBV2; the D gene TCRdb calls, TRBD2, cannot be checked with no DNA. This CDR3 is built from 13 residues. Germline V gene sequence: CDR1 SNHLY, CDR2 FYNNEI. The CDR3 is CASSEELEGTQYF.

Here the CDR3 reads CSALRDSRNEQFF. V is TRBV20-1 and J is TRBJ2-1; TCRdb's D call, TRBD1, is unchecked because there is no DNA. Germline values: CDR1 DFQATT, CDR2 SNEGSKA (reference sequence). This CDR3 is 13 amino acids long.

CDR3 sequence reads: CASSLSGVGLAGDEQFF. The chain is built from TRBV7-9 and TRBJ2-1; absent DNA, TCRdb's TRBD2 call cannot be checked. The germline V gene has CDR1 SEHNR and CDR2 FQNEAQ (reference sequence). The CDR3 length is 17 residues.

J is TRBJ2-1 and V is TRBV7-8. The CDR3 is made up of 13 amino acids. Germline CDR1 is SGHVS and CDR2 is FQNEAQ. The CDR3 loop is CASKSYKDNEQFF.

The gene calls are TRBV5-1 and TRBJ1-2; the D call of TRBD1 rests on TCRdb alone, since no DNA is present to check it. Germline values: CDR1 SGHRS, CDR2 YFSETQ. There are 16 residues in the CDR3. The CDR3 sequence is CASSSHRDRGDYGYTF.

The chain employs TRBV20-1 and TRBJ2-7. Germline V gene sequence: CDR1 DFQATT, CDR2 SNEGSKA (reference sequence). This CDR3 comprises 13 residues. CDR3: CSARAQSTYEQYF.

This rearrangement joins TRBV12-5 to TRBJ2-1. This CDR3 comprises 14 residues. CDR1 is LGHNT and CDR2 is FRNRAP in the germline V gene. The CDR3 region is CASAILGRHNEQFF.

The chain uses TRBV12-3 or TRBV12-4 and TRBJ2-1; TCRdb reports TRBD2, a call that lacks DNA to check it against. There are 15 residues in the CDR3. The CDR3 reads CASSMAAGGPNEQFF.

The CDR3 here is CASIPGQAHTEAFF. This chain links TRBV10-3 with TRBJ1-1; TCRdb gives TRBD1 as the D gene, but with no DNA this cannot be confirmed. Germline CDR1 and CDR2: ENHRY and SYGVKD. CDR3 length equals 14 residues.

This chain joins TRBV3-1 and TRBJ1-2. Per the germline V gene, CDR1 is LGHDT and CDR2 is YNNKEL (reference sequence). This CDR3 has 14 amino acids. CDR3 sequence reads: CASGSSGLSSGYTF.

This rearrangement joins TRBV6-2 or TRBV6-3 to TRBJ2-2; TCRdb's D call of TRBD2 is untestable without DNA. Germline V gene data show CDR1 as MNHEY and CDR2 as SVGEGT. This CDR3 has 15 residues. CDR3 loop: CASSYSGRYTGELFF.